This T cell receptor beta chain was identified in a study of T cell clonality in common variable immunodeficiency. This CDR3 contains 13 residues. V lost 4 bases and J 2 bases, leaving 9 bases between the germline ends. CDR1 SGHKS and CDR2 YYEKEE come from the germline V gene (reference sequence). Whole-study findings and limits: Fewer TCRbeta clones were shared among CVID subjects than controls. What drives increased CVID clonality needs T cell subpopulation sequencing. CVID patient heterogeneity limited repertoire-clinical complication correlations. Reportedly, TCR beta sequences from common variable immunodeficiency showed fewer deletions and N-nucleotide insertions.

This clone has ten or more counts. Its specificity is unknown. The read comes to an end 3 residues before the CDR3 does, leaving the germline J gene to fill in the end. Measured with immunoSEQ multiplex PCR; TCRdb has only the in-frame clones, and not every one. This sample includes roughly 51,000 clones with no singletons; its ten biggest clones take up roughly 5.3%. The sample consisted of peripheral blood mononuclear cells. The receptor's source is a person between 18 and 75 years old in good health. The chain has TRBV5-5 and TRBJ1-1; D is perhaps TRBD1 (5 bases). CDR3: CASSLTVNTEAFF. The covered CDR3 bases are TGTGCCAGCAGCCTGACAGTTAACACTGAA.